Below, 6 T cell receptor beta chains from the same sample are listed, as sequenced in a study of blood T cells in healthy people across ages. Combining a sample-barcoded 5' primer with a J-beta primer mix, a second PCR ran for roughly 6 to 11 cycles. In TCRdb, the 5' RACE reads were re-called with MiXCR into one record per CDR3 protein. The sample records more than 800,000 distinct CDR3 sequences, 29% being singletons. The sequenced material came from blood. These receptors were collected from a woman aged 80 or over in good health.

A remark on this clonotype: A much larger clone differs by one base, so this may be a read error. The genes are TRBV18 and TRBJ2-4, with D hard to call. The J call may be in error: the DNA end matches TRBJ2-7 better. From germline, CDR1 is KGHSH and CDR2 LQKENI. The CDR3 contains 14 residues. This CDR3 is CASSLSRLVYEQYF. CDR3 sequence (DNA): TGTGCCAGCTCACTTTCGCGGCTGGTCTACGAGCAGTACTTC.

This clonotype was seen repeatedly, ten times or more. The rearrangement joins TRBV24-1 to TRBJ2-3; TRBD2 matches 7 bases. From germline, CDR1 is KGHDR and CDR2 SFDVKD. J gave up 1 base and V 4 bases, and 4 bases lay outside the gene matches. This CDR3 spans 15 amino acids. For the CDR3, the DNA is TGTGCCACCAGTGACGCGGGGAGGGGCACAGATACGCAGTATTTT. Residues: CATSDAGRGTDTQYF.

V and J are TRBV29-1 and TRBJ2-3; D is perhaps TRBD1 (5 bases). Trimming took off 4 bases at V and 3 bases at J, with 14 bases between the two ends. This CDR3 comprises 14 residues. Germline assignment: CDR1 SQVTM and CDR2 ANQGSEA. DNA for the CDR3: TGCAGCGTTGGGCCAGGGAAGGGTACAGATACGCAGTATTTT. Translated, it gives CSVGPGKGTDTQYF.

This chain joins TRBV10-3 and TRBJ2-7; D may be TRBD1 (6 bases). V dropped 6 bases and J dropped 2 bases, with 11 bases sitting between them. Germline V gene sequence: CDR1 ENHRY, CDR2 SYGVKD. CDR3 length: 13 residues. The CDR3 reads CAIRETGTYEQYF. In nucleotides, the CDR3 is TGTGCCATCAGGGAGACAGGAACCTACGAGCAGTACTTC.

This clonotype was counted between two and nine times. The chain has TRBV6-5 and TRBJ1-1, with D perhaps matching TRBD1 (6 bases). The CDR3 is made up of 15 amino acids. The V gene lost 6 bases and the J gene lost 1 base, with 15 bases spanning the gap. The germline V gene has CDR1 MNHEY and CDR2 SVGAGI. CDR3 in DNA: TGTGCCAGCAGCCAGTACGGGACACAGAACACTGAAGCTTTCTTT. Its protein product is CASSQYGTQNTEAFF.

This clonotype was counted between two and nine times. At one end the junction does not follow the germline gene, possibly because of a read error. The chain recombines TRBV6-5 with TRBJ2-1, with a tentative D call TRBD2 (7 bases). This CDR3 is 15 amino acids long. In germline, CDR1 is MNHEY, CDR2 SVGAGI. CDR3 DNA: TGTGCCAGCGCAGAGGGGAGGGGGTCCTGCAATGAGCAGTTCTTC. This sequence encodes CASAEGRGSCNEQFF.